These T cell receptor beta chains were read from a single sample in a study of patients and donors after allogeneic stem cell transplantation. Each CDR3 protein is one row after TCRdb ran MiXCR on the RT-PCR reads. The data contain roughly 200,000 distinct CDR3 sequences, over 30% of them seen just once; the ten biggest clones take up under 14%. The material sequenced was blood, either unsorted or a sorted T cell fraction (not recorded which). The receptors shown here come from a human donor who was either an allogeneic HSCT recipient or a stem cell or donor lymphocyte infusion donor (not recorded which). It is not recorded whose cells these are; they may come from a transplant donor. The conserved cysteine and the conserved F or W are not part of the CDR3 here. The D gene is left open where the match is weak. The listing skips clone size in some rows; elsewhere it reads once, few, many or a size class.

abundance	v_gene	j_gene	len	d_gene	CDR3aa
few	TRBV10-3	TRBJ1-4	11	.	AISLQENEKLF
.	TRBV20-1	TRBJ2-1	13	TRBD2	SARDGGGASDEQF
.	TRBV19	TRBJ1-1	11	.	ASSIGGGTEAF
medium-sized	TRBV29-1	TRBJ2-7	12	TRBD1	SALGQGSAYEQY
.	TRBV6-2/TRBV6-3	TRBJ1-5	10	.	ASSSSYQPQH
few	TRBV29-1	TRBJ1-4	12	TRBD1	SVVGQEGNEKLF
few	TRBV12-5	TRBJ1-1	11	TRBD1	ASGRQGGTEAF
few	TRBV12-3/TRBV12-4	TRBJ2-7	10	TRBD2	ASSGGTYEQY
few	TRBV12-3/TRBV12-4	TRBJ2-3	13	.	ASSLDLGVPDTQY
.	TRBV3-1	TRBJ1-5	14	.	ASSPGTPRGNQPQH
many	TRBV7-8	TRBJ1-6	12	TRBD1	ASSLTGLNSPLH
few	TRBV7-3	TRBJ1-6	12	TRBD1	ASSRGTVNSPLH
few	TRBV30	TRBJ1-3	15	.	AWSVLHSTSSGNTIY
few	TRBV25-1	TRBJ1-1	12	.	ASSEWKGHTEAF
few	TRBV4-1	TRBJ1-4	13	.	ASSQETGSGEKLF
.	TRBV11-2	TRBJ2-3	13	.	ASSLGGVGTDTQY
few	TRBV18	TRBJ1-5	12	.	ASSPQHSNQPQH
.	TRBV10-3	TRBJ2-5	12	.	AISALGPTETQY
.	TRBV13	TRBJ1-6	12	TRBD1	ASSFLDRASPLH
.	TRBV20-1	TRBJ2-3	14	TRBD1	SARALTGGNTDTQY
few	TRBV9	TRBJ2-7	12	TRBD1	ASSETGGPYEQY
.	TRBV27	TRBJ1-2	13	TRBD1	ASSRRTGGDYGYT
.	TRBV9	TRBJ1-6	12	.	ASSVYRVSSPLH
.	TRBV18	TRBJ2-5	15	.	ASSTPGQTGQYGTQY
few	TRBV18	TRBJ2-5	12	TRBD2	ASSIRAGEETQY
.	TRBV4-2	TRBJ1-2	13	.	ASSQVRDPGYGYT
few	TRBV28	TRBJ1-1	13	.	ASSFPPQKNTEAF
few	TRBV11-2	TRBJ1-2	13	TRBD1	ASSLQGQGVHGYT
once	TRBV4-1	TRBJ2-4	14	TRBD2	ASSRPIGGAKNIQY
.	TRBV25-1	TRBJ1-4	12	TRBD1	ASRSDRGNEKLF
.	TRBV12-3/TRBV12-4	TRBJ1-4	11	TRBD1	ASRTGAREKLF
.	TRBV5-1	TRBJ1-2	11	.	ASSLQQNYGYT
.	TRBV6-1	TRBJ1-3	13	.	ASRPQELSGNTIY
.	TRBV12-3/TRBV12-4	TRBJ2-2	11	.	ASTPETTGELF
.	TRBV12-3/TRBV12-4	TRBJ2-7	12	.	ASGPGRAPYEQY
.	TRBV10-3	TRBJ2-5	11	TRBD2	AIRRGALETQH
.	TRBV9	TRBJ1-1	15	.	ASSVALSPQGNTEAF